The 31 T cell receptor beta chains below were found in one sample sequenced in a study of cytomegalovirus exposure and HLA in healthy donors. PCR used 60 Vbeta primers and 13 Jbeta primers. Using immunoSEQ multiplex PCR, the repertoire was profiled, and TCRdb retains in-frame clones only, with some absent. The sample records 150,000 to 200,000 clones, about 88% being singletons. The sample was PBMCs. These receptors all come from a woman under 30 in good health and CMV-seronegative.

This sequence joins TRBV6-5 and TRBJ2-1; D not resolved. This CDR3 contains 11 residues. CDR1 and CDR2 (germline): MNHEY, SVGAGI. V was shortened by 5 bases and J by 10 bases, with 9 bases between the two germline ends. CDR3 bases: TGTGCCAGCAGTCTTAATCGGGAGCAGTTCTTC. Residues: CASSLNREQFF.

This clone was observed a handful of times. The V gene is TRBV18, the J gene TRBJ1-1; no reliable D call. Deletions cut 2 bases from V and 0 bases from J, with 7 bases between. CDR1 is KGHSH and CDR2 is LQKENI in the germline V gene. This CDR3 has 14 residues. The CDR3 coding sequence is TGTGCCAGCTCACCAGGGCAGATGAACACTGAAGCTTTCTTT. Translation gives CASSPGQMNTEAFF.

This sequence joins TRBV6-1 and TRBJ1-6, with TRBD1 identical over 10 bases. V shed 4 bases and J 6 bases; nucleotides not matched to a gene: 6. The germline gives CDR1 MNHNS, CDR2 SASEGT. This CDR3 has 16 amino acids. CDR3 in amino acids: CASSAPGTGVNSPLHF. The DNA of the CDR3 is TGTGCCAGCAGTGCTCCTGGGACAGGGGTTAATTCACCCCTCCACTTT.

V is TRBV27 and J is TRBJ1-6, with 8 bases identical to TRBD1. The germline gives CDR1 MNHEY, CDR2 SMNVEV (reference sequence). This CDR3 is built from 18 residues. The V gene end was trimmed by 7 bases and the J gene end by 2 bases; junction bases not matched to a gene: 13. DNA for the CDR3: TGTGCCAGCACCATAACCCCCAGGGGGCGCGCCTATAATTCACCCCTCCACTTT. Translation gives CASTITPRGRAYNSPLHF.

This clone came up once. The rearrangement links TRBV7-8 to TRBJ1-3; perhaps TRBD1 as D (6 bases). Germline V gene lookup returns CDR1 SGHVS and CDR2 FQNEAQ. Trimming left V 5 bases short and J 1 base short, with 12 bases between. The length of the CDR3 is 15 residues. CDR3 protein: CASSVDRPSGNTIYF. The DNA for the CDR3 is TGTGCCAGCAGCGTAGACAGGCCATCTGGAAACACCATATATTTT. Full variable domain (outside the CDR3, taken from reference TRBV7-8 and TRBJ1-3): GAGVSQSPRYKVAKRGQDVALRCDPISGHVSLFWYQQALGQGPEFLTYFQNEAQLDKSGLPSDRFFAERPEGSVSTLKIQRTQQEDSAVYLCASSVDRPSGNTIYFGEGSWLTVV.

For this clone: The junction departs from the called germline gene at one end, perhaps through a read error. V and J are TRBV5-1 and TRBJ1-3; 7 bases line up with TRBD1. CDR3 size: 18 residues. The V gene's germline CDR1 is SGHRS and CDR2 YFSETQ. The CDR3 nucleotides are TGCGCCAGCAGTCAACAGGGGACGAAGGGACTCTCTGGAAACACCGTATATTTT. It specifies CASSQQGTKGLSGNTVYF.

V is TRBV28 and J is TRBJ2-5; a possible D gene is TRBD1 (5 bases). The CDR3 has 15 amino acids. Trimming stripped 5 bases from V and 0 bases from J, with 13 bases between. CDR1 and CDR2 (germline): MDHEN, SYDVKM. In DNA, the CDR3 is TGTGCCAGCAGTACGGGTTGGGGCTACCAAGAGACCCAGTACTTC. Protein sequence: CASSTGWGYQETQYF.

V is TRBV7-8 and J is TRBJ1-5, with 12 bases fitting TRBD1. The CDR3 sequence is 16 residues long. The germline CDR1 and CDR2 sequences are SGHVS and FQNEAQ. V was pared by 5 bases and J by 7 bases, with 9 bases of the junction left unmatched. The CDR3 region has the DNA TGTGCCAGCAGCCTAGTCCCGGGACAGGGGGCGCAGCCCCAGCATTTT. It is translated as CASSLVPGQGAQPQHF. Supplemented by reference TRBV7-8 and TRBJ1-5, the full variable domain reads GAGVSQSPRYKVAKRGQDVALRCDPISGHVSLFWYQQALGQGPEFLTYFQNEAQLDKSGLPSDRFFAERPEGSVSTLKIQRTQQEDSAVYLCASSLVPGQGAQPQHFGDGTRLSIL.

This clone was seen a single time. This rearrangement joins TRBV6-5 to TRBJ2-7; D perhaps matches TRBD2 (5 bases). Germline V gene sequence: CDR1 MNHEY, CDR2 SVGAGI. V gave up 2 bases and J gave up 5 bases, with 13 bases separating them. The CDR3 is 14 amino acids. The CDR3, as DNA: TGTGCCAGCAGTTACGACCGGGGTTCGGACGAGCAGTACTTC. This codes for CASSYDRGSDEQYF.

This clone came up once. The rearrangement links TRBV5-1 to TRBJ2-2; TRBD1 aligns across 8 bases. This CDR3 contains 15 residues. J lost 1 base, V lost 3 bases, and 2 bases had no gene match. Per the germline V gene, CDR1 is SGHRS and CDR2 is YFSETQ. The CDR3 loop is CASSSGTGNTGELFF. CDR3 in DNA: TGCGCCAGCAGCTCCGGGACAGGGAACACCGGGGAGCTGTTTTTT.

The chain combines TRBV4-1 with TRBJ2-1, with D perhaps matching TRBD2 (6 bases). With 1 base removed from V and 8 bases from J, the gap between germline ends came to 15 bases. Germline loops: CDR1 MGHRA, CDR2 YSYEKL. The CDR3 is 15 amino acids. CDR3: CASSQVGTDIDEQFF. The CDR3 nucleotides are TGCGCCAGCAGCCAAGTCGGGACTGACATCGATGAGCAGTTCTTC.

The chain combines TRBV7-6 with TRBJ2-2; 7 positions match TRBD1. V shed 5 bases, J shed 7 bases, and the junction held 13 bases outside the gene matches. This CDR3 region has 16 residues. The germline gives CDR1 SGHVS, CDR2 FNYEAQ. The CDR3 reads CASSPTGAFWDGELFF. CDR3 DNA: TGTGCCAGCAGCCCCACAGGGGCGTTCTGGGACGGGGAGCTGTTTTTT.

The rearrangement joins TRBV4-1 to TRBJ1-2; D is perhaps TRBD1 (5 bases). Germline V CDR1 and CDR2: MGHRA, YSYEKL. The CDR3 totals 15 residues. V was cut by 3 bases and J by 3 bases, with 14 bases left in between. The CDR3 DNA reads as TGCGCCAGCAGCCATCGAGACAGAGCTTACTATGGCTACACCTTC. This gives the protein CASSHRDRAYYGYTF.

This chain joins TRBV27 and TRBJ2-2, with 7 bases aligning to TRBD1. The trim removed 1 base at V and 7 bases at J, leaving 6 bases unmatched. The CDR3 extends over 15 amino acids. Germline V lookup: CDR1 MNHEY, CDR2 SMNVEV (reference sequence). The CDR3 DNA reads as TGTGCCAGCAGTTTATTAGGGACAGCGGACGGGGAGCTGTTTTTT. This sequence encodes CASSLLGTADGELFF.

This clone came up once. CDR3: CASNSIRDTTYGYTF. The CDR3 DNA follows: TGTGCCAGCAACTCTATCCGGGACACGACCTATGGCTACACCTTC. The chain employs TRBV11-2 and TRBJ1-2, with TRBD1 as a possible D gene (6 bases). Germline CDR1 SGHAT, CDR2 FQNNGV. Trimming cost V 7 bases and J 4 bases, with 19 bases left between them. The CDR3 has 15 amino acids.

This chain uses TRBV5-5 with TRBJ2-3; D unresolved. This CDR3 has 16 amino acids. Germline CDR1 reads SGHKS; CDR2 reads YYEKEE (reference sequence). The V end was cut by 4 bases, the J end by 3 bases, with 18 bases between. CDR3 DNA: TGTGCCAGCAGCGGTAAAGACCTAGTTAGGACAGATACGCAGTATTTT. Amino acids: CASSGKDLVRTDTQYF.

This rearrangement joins TRBV6-5 to TRBJ1-1; 7 nucleotides align to TRBD1. Germline V gives CDR1 MNHEY, CDR2 SVGAGI. The CDR3 runs 16 residues. The ends lost 2 bases at V and 0 bases at J; junction bases unmatched: 6. DNA of the CDR3: TGTGCCAGCAGTTACCCTCCACAGGGGATGAACACTGAAGCTTTCTTT. Residues: CASSYPPQGMNTEAFF.

This sequence joins TRBV27 and TRBJ2-7; 8 bases fit TRBD2. Germline values: CDR1 MNHEY, CDR2 SMNVEV (reference sequence). After removal of 7 bases from V and 4 bases from J, the junction contained 12 bases not matched to a gene. This CDR3 is built from 15 residues. The CDR3 is CASTLRSGGAYEQYF. The CDR3 DNA reads TGTGCCAGCACCCTAAGGAGCGGGGGCGCATACGAGCAGTACTTC.

J is TRBJ1-3 and V is TRBV15; 8 bases agree with TRBD1. The CDR3 is 14 amino acids. Losses at the gene ends were 6 bases for V and 6 bases for J; bases not matched to a gene: 7. Germline values: CDR1 LNHNV, CDR2 YYDKDF (reference sequence). CDR3 nucleotide sequence: TGTGCCACCAGACGGACAGGGATGGAAAACACCATATATTTT. Its translation: CATRRTGMENTIYF.

The chain is built from TRBV12-2 and TRBJ2-7; the listed D gene, TRBD2, was not tested against the DNA. TRBV12-2 is a listed pseudogene. The CDR3 covers 16 residues. The CDR3 sequence: CASRQNRLIASYEQYF. The CDR3 coding sequence is TGTGCAAGTCGCCAAAACCGACTTATAGCATCCTACGAGCAGTACTTC.

This chain joins TRBV6-1 and TRBJ2-7; 9 bases match TRBD1. The CDR3 contains 14 residues. CDR1 and CDR2 from the germline V gene are MNHNS and SASEGT. The J segment lost 2 bases and the V segment lost 8 bases, leaving 7 bases of the junction unmatched. DNA of the CDR3: TGTGCCAGCGAAGGACAGGGGAGTCCCTACGAGCAGTACTTC. Translating it yields CASEGQGSPYEQYF.

The chain is built from TRBV2 and TRBJ2-5; 7 nucleotides match TRBD1. The DNA end is more similar to TRBJ2-7, so the J call may be wrong. The length of the CDR3 is 15 residues. Germline V CDR1 and CDR2: SNHLY, FYNNEI. The CDR3 nucleotides read TGTGCCAGCAGGGCGGACAGGATCTTGGACTACGAGCAGTACTTC. This translates into CASRADRILDYEQYF.

This chain links TRBV19 with TRBJ2-3; 10 bases agree with TRBD2. The CDR3 has 16 residues. V lost 5 bases, J lost 4 bases, and 9 bases stayed unmatched. Looked up from germline, CDR1 is LNHDA and CDR2 is SQIVND (reference sequence). CDR3 sequence: CASSPRAGGPPDTQYF. The DNA of the CDR3 is TGTGCCAGTAGTCCCCGAGCGGGAGGGCCCCCAGATACGCAGTATTTT.

The chain links TRBV6-5 to TRBJ2-7; a possible D gene is TRBD1 (5 bases). Germline V gene data show CDR1 as MNHEY and CDR2 as SVGAGI. The CDR3 has 12 residues. The CDR3 coding sequence is TGTGCTAGCTCAGGGCACTCCTACGAGCAGTACTTC. The encoded protein is CASSGHSYEQYF.

The V gene is TRBV30, the J gene TRBJ2-1, with TRBD1 matching over 12 bases. J was trimmed by 8 bases and V by 2 bases; bases with no gene match: 7. The CDR3 is 15 amino acids. CDR1 GTSNPN and CDR2 SVGIG come from the germline V gene (reference sequence). In nucleotides, the CDR3 is TGTGCCTGGAGTCGTGGGACAGGGGGCTGGCATGAGCAGTTCTTC. This encodes CAWSRGTGGWHEQFF. The variable domain in full, with the rest retrieved from reference TRBV30 and TRBJ2-1, is SQTIHQWPATLVQPVGSPLSLECTVEGTSNPNLYWYRQAAGRGLQLLFYSVGIGQISSEVPQNLSASRPQDRQFILSSKKLLLSDSGFYLCAWSRGTGGWHEQFFGPGTRLTVL.

This chain connects TRBV30 to TRBJ1-4; D is undetermined. Germline loops: CDR1 GTSNPN, CDR2 SVGIG (reference sequence). The CDR3 sequence is 14 residues long. V lost 4 bases, J lost 4 bases, and 13 bases lay in between. CDR3 sequence reads: CAWKTKYRNEKLFF. The CDR3, as DNA: TGTGCCTGGAAGACAAAGTACCGTAATGAAAAACTGTTTTTT.

V is TRBV6-5 and J is TRBJ1-2, with a tentative D call TRBD1 (6 bases). Germline V gene data show CDR1 as MNHEY and CDR2 as SVGAGI. With 7 bases removed from V and 5 bases from J, the gap between germline ends came to 17 bases. The CDR3 spans 14 residues. The CDR3 nucleotides read TGTGCCAGCAACGTGGGGGGGCGCGGATATGGCTACACCTTC. This codes for CASNVGGRGYGYTF.

This chain uses TRBV4-1 with TRBJ2-5, with 10 bases that match TRBD2. Germline V gives CDR1 MGHRA, CDR2 YSYEKL. This CDR3 spans 16 amino acids. Germline trimming cut 1 base from V and 7 bases from J; bases unmatched to any gene: 9. The CDR3 here is CASSQVGLAGVGTQYF. The CDR3 DNA sequence: TGCGCCAGCAGCCAAGTTGGGCTAGCGGGGGTTGGGACCCAGTACTTC.

This sequence joins TRBV19 and TRBJ1-1, with 10 nucleotides matching TRBD1. The germline V gene encodes CDR1 LNHDA and CDR2 SQIVND (reference sequence). The CDR3 has 17 residues. V shed 3 bases, J shed 6 bases, and the junction held 13 bases outside the gene matches. The DNA for the CDR3 is TGTGCCAGTAGTATTGTGTCGGGACAGGGGAGAGGGGCTGAAGCTTTCTTT. It yields the protein CASSIVSGQGRGAEAFF. Filled out from reference TRBV19 and TRBJ1-1, the complete variable domain reads DGGITQSPKYLFRKEGQNVTLSCEQNLNHDAMYWYRQDPGQGLRLIYYSQIVNDFQKGDIAEGYSVSREKKESFPLTVTSAQKNPTAFYLCASSIVSGQGRGAEAFFGQGTRLTVV.

The chain uses TRBV19 and TRBJ1-2, with D perhaps matching TRBD1 (6 bases). Germline CDR1 is LNHDA and CDR2 is SQIVND (reference sequence). This CDR3 comprises 16 residues. The V and J ends lost 6 bases and 0 bases respectively, with 17 bases between them. The DNA for the CDR3 is TGTGCCAGTAGGATCTTCAACAGGGACCCTAACTATGGCTACACCTTC. Amino acid sequence: CASRIFNRDPNYGYTF.

The chain couples TRBV11-2 to TRBJ2-7; no reliable D call. Trimming left V 1 base short and J 0 bases short, with 7 bases between. The CDR3 totals 14 residues. The germline gives CDR1 SGHAT, CDR2 FQNNGV. The CDR3 DNA reads TGTGCCAGCAGCTTAGTTACGGTCTCCTACGAGCAGTACTTC. This codes for CASSLVTVSYEQYF.